This TCR beta chain was sequenced during a study of CD8 T cells in Susac syndrome (dated 2019 in TCRdb). Concerning the study at large: The study used repertoire sequencing to test whether antigen drove CD8+ T cell activation and differentiation in Susac syndrome. The clonality of the CD8+ T cell repertoire was compared across more than 9 healthy donors, around 14 Susac syndrome patients and roughly 16 multiple sclerosis patients. Overall study outcomes, separate from this receptor: The number of individuals in the TCR sequencing and HLA analysis was recognized as being relatively small.

RNA was extracted using the RNeasy kit, and about 0.45 to 1 ug of the RNA was reverse transcribed with random hexamers. The immunoSEQ multiplex PCR assay, which covers 54 Vbeta and 13 Jbeta segments, was used to amplify TCR beta CDR3 regions. PCR amplification bias was corrected by using a synthetic template baseline for primer optimization and computational correction. The original pipeline was this. Only productive sequences were kept, with reads annotated to V, D and J genes according to IMGT and analyzed in immunoSEQ Analyzer. Clonality was calculated as one minus the Shannon entropy normalized by log2 of the number of productive unique sequences. For each patient and control, public and private clones were evaluated among the 100 most prevalent clones. A clone was defined as Susac-specific if it was absent from the healthy and MS cohorts, from over 1,000 published viral clones and from other ImmuneACCESS disease sequences. TCRdb redid the processing of the public reads, applying fastp at Q25 and MiXCR, and retained in-frame beta chains. Each CDR3 protein gets just one entry, which takes the most common genes and DNA from the rows behind it. None of the V and J calls come from the authors' own analysis; TCRdb made them. A total of 330,000 or so distinct CDR3 sequences appear in this sample, around 89% of them only once. The top ten constitute more than 0.15% of the sample.

In the germline V gene, CDR1 corresponds to SGHAT and CDR2 to FQNNGV. The CDR3 holds 16 amino acids from the cysteine to the phenylalanine. The CDR3 DNA has 48 bases and is translated from base 1. Germline trimming: 3 bases from V, 3 bases from J; junction bases outside gene matches: 9. With respect to this clonotype: Its cognate antigen has yet to be identified. The sample holds no much larger clone one base away, and base qualities are not on file.

High-throughput TCR beta sequencing profiled peripheral blood CD8+ and CD4+ T cells from healthy donors, Susac syndrome patients and multiple sclerosis patients. The multiple sclerosis controls were treatment-naive patients whose relapsing-remitting disease, either stable or active, fulfilled the revised McDonald criteria. Bulk CD8+ and CD4+ T cells were purified magnetically by negative isolation, whereas CD8+ TEMRA cells were enriched by FACS. Blood was drawn into EDTA tubes, processed within 24 hours, and PBMCs were isolated by density gradient centrifugation. PBMCs destined for TCR sequencing were cryopreserved in liquid nitrogen and later thawed in a 37 °C water bath. Purity of sorted or isolated CD4+, CD8+ and CD8+ TEMRA cells was at least 90%.

Sequenced input: CD8+ T cells from PBMCs. The receptor was derived from a human donor with multiple sclerosis. The sequence is built from TRBV11-2 and TRBJ2-3; the junction holds 7 bases that match TRBD1. The CDR3 protein is CASSFPTGVGTDTQYF. The nucleotide sequence is TGTGCCAGCAGCTTCCCCACAGGGGTGGGGACAGATACGCAGTATTTT. Supplemented by the reference TRBV11-2 and TRBJ2-3 proteins around the CDR3, the complete variable domain is EAGVAQSPRYKIIEKRQSVAFWCNPISGHATLYWYQQILGQGPKLLIQFQNNGVVDDSQLPKDRFSAERLKGVDSTLKIQPAKLEDSAVYLCASSFPTGVGTDTQYFGPGTRLTVL.